Below, 32 T cell receptor beta chains from the same sample are listed, as sequenced in a study of blood T cells in healthy people across ages. Sample-barcoded 5' priming and a J-beta primer mix drove a second PCR of about 7 to 11 cycles. TCRdb used MiXCR to reprocess the 5' RACE reads, holding one entry per CDR3 protein. This sample has approximately 900,000 distinct CDR3 sequences, with around 29% found just once. The data were also submitted as part of a second study, on T cells of mothers and their children.

The sample was blood. The receptor set was obtained from a woman between 40 and 55 years old in good health.

CDR3 nucleotides: TGTGCCAGCTCAGACGACAGGGGAAACACTGAAGCTTTCTTT. Protein: CASSDDRGNTEAFF. This sequence joins TRBV18 and TRBJ1-1, with 8 bases identical to TRBD1. The germline V gene has CDR1 KGHSH and CDR2 LQKENI. There are 14 residues in the CDR3. V trimming: 5 bases; J trimming: 2 bases; junction bases outside the gene matches: 4.

This clonotype occurred many times. V usage is TRBV7-2 and J usage is TRBJ2-7; 7 nucleotides agree with TRBD1. The CDR3 has 16 amino acids. J lost 5 bases, V lost 2 bases, and 12 bases had no gene match. The germline V gene has CDR1 SGHTA and CDR2 FQGNSA. The CDR3 spells CASSLPLLRQGNEQYF. The CDR3 coding sequence is TGTGCCAGCAGCTTACCCCTCCTAAGACAGGGTAACGAGCAGTACTTC.

This chain uses TRBV28 with TRBJ1-1; tentative D call: TRBD1 (5 bases). The CDR3 totals 15 residues. Germline CDR1 and CDR2: MDHEN and SYDVKM. V lost 3 bases to trimming and J lost 1 base, with 12 bases between them. Written as DNA, the CDR3 is TGTGCCAGCAGTTTGCCGTGGGGGGGGAACACTGAAGCTTTCTTT. This codes for CASSLPWGGNTEAFF.

This clonotype was counted only a few times. The chain joins TRBV20-1 to TRBJ2-5, with 12 bases matching TRBD2. The length of the CDR3 is 14 residues. The ends lost 5 bases at V and 3 bases at J; junction bases unmatched: 4. From germline, CDR1 is DFQATT and CDR2 SNEGSKA (reference sequence). The CDR3 DNA sequence: TGCAGTGCTCCCCGGACTAGCGGGGAAGAGACCCAGTACTTC. Its translation is CSAPRTSGEETQYF.

On this clonotype itself: Relative to the germline gene, one junction end is altered; a read error may explain this. The rearrangement uses TRBV7-9 and TRBJ1-2, with 9 positions matching TRBD1. Germline V CDR1 and CDR2: SEHNR, FQNEAQ (reference sequence). This CDR3 region has 16 residues. The CDR3: CASSSYRDRERDRYTF. CDR3 DNA sequence: TGTGCCAGCAGCTCTTACCGGGACAGGGAGAGGGATCGCTACACTTTC.

In this sample, this clonotype turned up a few times. It may be a read error: a sequence one base away is much more abundant. The chain has TRBV27 and TRBJ2-1, with 10 bases matching TRBD2. Near its end, the DNA agrees better with TRBJ2-7, so the J call may be wrong. The CDR3 consists of 15 residues. Looked up from germline, CDR1 is MNHEY and CDR2 is SMNVEV (reference sequence). The CDR3 is CASSPAGGPYNEQYF. The CDR3 DNA sequence: TGTGCCAGCAGTCCAGCGGGGGGGCCCTACAATGAGCAGTACTTC.

This clonotype was detected ten times or more. This chain uses TRBV20-1 with TRBJ2-3, with 8 positions matching TRBD1. The CDR3 contains 14 residues. The V gene's germline CDR1 is DFQATT and CDR2 SNEGSKA (reference sequence). The J segment lost 2 bases and the V segment lost 3 bases, leaving 4 bases of the junction unmatched. The CDR3 DNA follows: TGCAGTGCTAGGGACAGGGCATACACAGATACGCAGTATTTT. It yields the protein CSARDRAYTDTQYF.

The chain combines TRBV5-1 with TRBJ2-1; the D is unclear. CDR1 SGHRS and CDR2 YFSETQ come from the germline V gene. The CDR3 has 16 amino acids. V dropped 2 bases and J dropped 4 bases, with 16 bases sitting between them. The CDR3 loop reads CASSFDPTVFYNEQFF. DNA for the CDR3: TGCGCCAGCAGCTTCGACCCGACCGTCTTTTACAATGAGCAGTTCTTC.

This clonotype was seen repeatedly, ten times or more. The chain uses TRBV12-3 or TRBV12-4 and TRBJ2-5; TRBD1 aligns across 9 bases. V shed 6 bases and J 7 bases; nucleotides not matched to a gene: 15. This CDR3 is 16 amino acids long. For the CDR3, the DNA is TGTGCCAGCAGCTTCCAGCGACCGGGACAGGGAGGGACCCAGTACTTC. Its protein product is CASSFQRPGQGGTQYF.

This clonotype was seen more than once but under ten times. V gene TRBV5-1 combines with J gene TRBJ2-7; 8 bases align to TRBD1. V shed 5 bases and J 3 bases; nucleotides not matched to a gene: 10. Germline values: CDR1 SGHRS, CDR2 YFSETQ. This CDR3 is built from 15 residues. The CDR3 DNA is TGCGCCAGCAGATCGACAGGGGAGGTACTCTACGAGCAGTACTTC. Translated: CASRSTGEVLYEQYF.

The chain uses TRBV27 and TRBJ1-1; D might be TRBD1 (5 bases). The germline gives CDR1 MNHEY, CDR2 SMNVEV (reference sequence). Deletions cut 7 bases from V and 2 bases from J, with 14 bases between. The CDR3 is 14 residues long. CDR3 DNA sequence: TGTGCCAGCAAACCCGCAGGGCCAAACACTGAAGCTTTCTTT. This gives the protein CASKPAGPNTEAFF.

This chain joins TRBV20-1 and TRBJ1-1; no clear D. CDR3 length: 13 amino acids. Between the trimmed V and J ends, which lost 3 bases and 1 base, there was a span of 9 bases. From germline, CDR1 is DFQATT and CDR2 SNEGSKA (reference sequence). The CDR3 region has the DNA TGCAGTGCTAGGTCATGGGAGAACACTGAAGCTTTCTTT. Translation gives CSARSWENTEAFF.

This clonotype was recorded a few times. The rearrangement links TRBV2 to TRBJ2-1; a possible D gene is TRBD2 (6 bases). Germline assignment: CDR1 SNHLY and CDR2 FYNNEI. V lost 7 bases to trimming and J lost 7 bases, with 23 bases between them. This CDR3 is 16 amino acids long. DNA for the CDR3: TGTGCCAGCACGGACCCTGGAGGGCTAGCGAGAAATGAGCAGTTCTTC. Its translation is CASTDPGGLARNEQFF.

This clonotype came up a few times. J is TRBJ2-1 and V is TRBV5-1, with a possible D match to TRBD2 (6 bases). Germline V gives CDR1 SGHRS, CDR2 YFSETQ. The CDR3 is 16 amino acids. V shed 4 bases and J shed 8 bases, with 22 bases lying between them. DNA for the CDR3: TGCGCCAGCAGCCTAACGGGAGACCTATTAATAGATGAGCAGTTCTTC. Translation gives CASSLTGDLLIDEQFF. Full variable domain (missing parts from reference TRBV5-1 and TRBJ2-1): KAGVTQTPRYLIKTRGQQVTLSCSPISGHRSVSWYQQTPGQGLQFLFEYFSETQRNKGNFPGRFSGRQFSNSRSEMNVSTLELGDSALYLCASSLTGDLLIDEQFFGPGTRLTVL.

In its sample, this clonotype was seen a few times. The genes are TRBV9 and TRBJ2-3; D gene uncertain. Trimming took 5 bases from V and 5 from J, leaving 15 bases between them. Germline CDR1 and CDR2: SGDLS and YYNGEE. This CDR3 has 14 residues. The chain's CDR3 is CASSVSPGGDTQYF. The CDR3 nucleotides are TGTGCCAGCAGTGTGAGTCCGGGTGGAGATACGCAGTATTTT.

This clonotype was seen repeatedly, ten times or more. V usage is TRBV7-2 and J usage is TRBJ2-7; perhaps TRBD2 as D (5 bases). Between the trimmed V and J ends, which lost 5 bases and 4 bases, there was a span of 12 bases. The germline gives CDR1 SGHTA, CDR2 FQGNSA. The length of the CDR3 is 13 residues. Here the CDR3 reads CASSPRGNYEQYF. DNA of the CDR3: TGTGCCAGCAGCCCTCGGGGAAATTACGAGCAGTACTTC.

The table lists this clonotype with a few counts. CDR3 protein: CASLAVPNYGYTF. CDR3 nucleotides: TGTGCCAGCCTTGCCGTACCGAACTATGGCTACACCTTC. The gene calls are TRBV6-1 and TRBJ1-2; D remains ambiguous. The germline V gene encodes CDR1 MNHNS and CDR2 SASEGT. V was shortened by 8 bases and J by 2 bases, with 12 bases between the two germline ends. This CDR3 contains 13 residues.

This clonotype came up a few times. The V call is TRBV7-2, the J call TRBJ2-6, with no clear D. CDR1 and CDR2 (germline): SGHTA, FQGNSA. The V and J ends lost 5 bases and 2 bases respectively, with 10 bases between them. The CDR3 loop spans 15 amino acids. The chain's CDR3 is CASSQRPTGANVLTF. DNA of the CDR3: TGTGCCAGCAGCCAAAGGCCTACTGGGGCCAACGTCCTGACTTTC.

This clonotype has only a few counts. The J gene is TRBJ1-2, the V gene TRBV18; 10 nucleotides align to TRBD1. The CDR3 covers 16 residues. Trimming took 3 bases from V and 3 from J; bases not matched to a gene: 7. Germline loops: CDR1 KGHSH, CDR2 LQKENI. CDR3 sequence: CASSPQDRGAYYGYTF. The CDR3 bases are TGTGCCAGCTCACCGCAGGACAGGGGGGCGTACTATGGCTACACCTTC.

The rearrangement uses TRBV10-3 and TRBJ1-4; D remains ambiguous. This CDR3 has 16 amino acids. Trimming left V 4 bases short and J 7 bases short, with 19 bases between. Germline lookup yields CDR1 ENHRY and CDR2 SYGVKD. The CDR3, as DNA: TGTGCCATCAGTGGGACGGTGGGCCGCGGTGGTGAAAAACTGTTTTTT. As protein: CAISGTVGRGGEKLFF.

About this clonotype: This sequence may be a read error, since a much larger clone differs from it by one base. J is TRBJ2-5 and V is TRBV7-2; D tentatively reads TRBD1 or TRBD2 (5 bases each). V was pared by 7 bases and J by 11 bases, with 20 bases between. The CDR3 totals 13 residues. CDR1 and CDR2 (germline): SGHTA, FQGNSA. CDR3 nucleotide sequence: TGTGCCAGCAACTCCTTTAGCGAAGGGGAGCAGTACTTC. Protein sequence: CASNSFSEGEQYF. Based on the CDR3 plus reference TRBV7-2 and TRBJ2-5, the full variable domain is GAGVSQSPSNKVTEKGKDVELRCDPISGHTALYWYRQSLGQGLEFLIYFQGNSAPDKSGLPSDRFSAERTGGSVSTLTIQRTQQEDSAVYLCASNSFSEGEQYFGPGTRLLVL.

The sample holds a few counts of this clonotype. The rearrangement links TRBV5-1 to TRBJ2-3; D is ambiguous. The CDR3 is 13 residues long. Germline lookup yields CDR1 SGHRS and CDR2 YFSETQ. V dropped 2 bases and J dropped 5 bases, with 9 bases sitting between them. CDR3 protein: CASSLGRQDTQYF. The CDR3 bases are TGCGCCAGCAGCTTAGGCCGACAAGATACGCAGTATTTT. Full variable domain (missing parts from reference TRBV5-1 and TRBJ2-3): KAGVTQTPRYLIKTRGQQVTLSCSPISGHRSVSWYQQTPGQGLQFLFEYFSETQRNKGNFPGRFSGRQFSNSRSEMNVSTLELGDSALYLCASSLGRQDTQYFGPGTRLTVL.

The count of this clonotype is one. The gene calls are TRBV20-1 and TRBJ1-1, with 8 bases aligning to TRBD1. Germline values: CDR1 DFQATT, CDR2 SNEGSKA (reference sequence). V dropped 0 bases and J dropped 9; count of bases not matched to a gene: 9. The CDR3 covers 14 residues. The CDR3 loop is CSARDRQGAHKAFF. DNA for the CDR3: TGCAGTGCTAGAGATCGCCAGGGGGCTCATAAAGCTTTCTTT.

The chain links TRBV15 to TRBJ2-5; no definite D call. With the DNA end fitting TRBJ2-7 better, the J assignment may be wrong. Germline loops: CDR1 LNHNV, CDR2 YYDKDF (reference sequence). The CDR3 has 13 residues. The CDR3 coding sequence is TGTGCCACCAGCAGAGTCACAGTCTACGAGCAGTACTTC. Amino acid sequence: CATSRVTVYEQYF.

V usage is TRBV5-1 and J usage is TRBJ2-2; possibly TRBD1 or TRBD2 for D (6 bases each). The length of the CDR3 is 17 residues. Germline CDR1 is SGHRS and CDR2 is YFSETQ. Trimming took off 0 bases at V and 3 bases at J, with 15 bases between the two ends. Here the CDR3 DNA reads TGCGCCAGCAGCTTGGCGGGGGCTGGCTGGGACACCGGGGAGCTGTTTTTT. Translated, it gives CASSLAGAGWDTGELFF.

V and J are TRBV5-1 and TRBJ2-5; 8 bases agree with TRBD2. This CDR3 spans 18 amino acids. Germline CDR1 is SGHRS and CDR2 is YFSETQ. J lost 11 bases, V lost 1 base, and 22 bases had no gene match. DNA for the CDR3: TGCGCCAGCAGCTTGCCCGTTTGGGGCGGGGGGTCTTTCAATGAGCAGTACTTC. Translating gives CASSLPVWGGGSFNEQYF.

The chain employs TRBV9 and TRBJ2-2; D ambiguous. The CDR3 is 12 amino acids. Trimming pared 2 bases from V and 6 bases from J, leaving 5 bases between. CDR1 and CDR2 (germline): SGDLS, YYNGEE. Here the CDR3 reads CASSVDSGELFF. The CDR3 nucleotides read TGTGCCAGCAGCGTGGATTCCGGGGAGCTGTTTTTT.

This clonotype showed up just a few times. The V call is TRBV4-3, the J call TRBJ1-4; 9 bases align to TRBD1. Germline-derived CDR1 and CDR2 are LGHNA and YSLEER. The junction had 6 bases not matched to a gene; V was cut back by 2 bases and J by 8 bases. The CDR3 contains 15 residues. The DNA of the CDR3 is TGCGCCAGCAGCCAAAGGACAGGGGTGGGGGAAAAACTGTTTTTT. Amino acid sequence: CASSQRTGVGEKLFF.

On this clonotype itself: This may stem from a read error, because a much larger clone lies one nucleotide away. The V call is TRBV29-1, the J call TRBJ2-1; D remains ambiguous. Germline V gene data show CDR1 as SQVTM and CDR2 as ANQGSEA. The V gene lost 5 bases and the J gene lost 10 bases, with 9 bases spanning the gap. The CDR3 is 10 amino acids. This chain's CDR3 is CSVTASEQFF. The DNA of the CDR3 is TGCAGCGTTACCGCCTCAGAGCAGTTCTTC.

This chain uses TRBV13 with TRBJ2-1; 8 nucleotides agree with TRBD2. The V gene's germline CDR1 is PRHDT and CDR2 FYEKMQ (reference sequence). This CDR3 is built from 17 residues. Trimming at V came to 1 base and at J to 0 bases, leaving 5 bases not matched to a gene. In nucleotides, the CDR3 is TGTGCCAGCAGCTTAGCGGGGGGGCCCAGCTCCTACAATGAGCAGTTCTTC. Its protein product is CASSLAGGPSSYNEQFF.

The DNA for the CDR3 is TGTGCCAGCAGCGACCCGGACGGAGGCAATGAGCAGTACTTC. It specifies CASSDPDGGNEQYF. The J gene is TRBJ2-5, the V gene TRBV9; a weak D match, TRBD2 (5 bases). V was clipped by 3 bases and J by 11 bases, with 20 bases between them. The CDR3 has 14 amino acids. Germline V CDR1 and CDR2: SGDLS, YYNGEE.

This clonotype has at least ten counts. This chain links TRBV24-1 with TRBJ2-1; TRBD2 agrees at 7 bases. Per germline, CDR1 KGHDR and CDR2 SFDVKD. This CDR3 comprises 15 residues. Unmatched junction bases numbered 15, after V lost 5 bases and J lost 12 bases. In DNA, the CDR3 is TGTGCCACCAGTGTCGGAGCGGGGACTTCAATGAGGCAGTTCTTC. Translating gives CATSVGAGTSMRQFF.